Presented here are 21 T cell receptor beta chains from one specimen sequenced in a study of graft-versus-host responses after intestinal transplantation (dated by TCRdb to about 2021). Libraries were prepared through the immunoSEQ multiplex PCR assay. TCRdb stores this immuneACCESS table with in-frame sequences only. Part of the clones is absent; in the studies checked, under half of the shortfall reflects unresolved V genes, and no reason is known for the rest. Recorded for this sample are approximately 89,000 clones; approximately 92% of them occurred a single time. The ten largest clones take up roughly 15% of the sample. Specimen: PBMCs, collected roughly 450 days after intestinal transplant. The receptors come from a human patient who received an intestinal transplant, so some T cells may come from the graft donor.

This clone has a single count. V gene TRBV6-1 combines with J gene TRBJ1-5; 10 nucleotides line up with TRBD1. Germline V gene lookup returns CDR1 MNHNS and CDR2 SASEGT. This CDR3 is 18 amino acids long. J was trimmed by 2 bases and V by 2 bases; bases with no gene match: 9. CDR3 amino acids: CASSELGQGILGNQPQHF. The CDR3 bases are TGTGCCAGCAGTGAATTGGGACAGGGGATTCTCGGCAATCAGCCCCAGCATTTT.

The rearrangement joins TRBV6-4 to TRBJ1-1; D is perhaps TRBD1 (5 bases). The CDR3 extends over 15 amino acids. Germline V gene lookup returns CDR1 MRHNA and CDR2 SNTAGT. The germline V and J ends were trimmed by 6 bases and 1 base, with 15 bases remaining between them. CDR3 amino acids: CASRVTGTSNTEAFF. DNA for the CDR3: TGTGCCAGCAGAGTAACCGGGACTTCGAACACTGAAGCTTTCTTT.

V gene TRBV6-6 combines with J gene TRBJ1-2; a weak D match, TRBD1 (6 bases). Per germline, CDR1 MNHNY and CDR2 SVGAGI (reference sequence). This CDR3 is 12 amino acids long. V lost 6 bases, J lost 5 bases, and 10 bases lay in between. CDR3 bases: TGTGCCAGCAGCCCCACAGGGTATGGCTACACCTTC. This encodes CASSPTGYGYTF.

The rearrangement links TRBV27 to TRBJ2-1; D is unresolved. From germline, CDR1 is MNHEY and CDR2 SMNVEV (reference sequence). The V end was cut by 4 bases, the J end by 0 bases, with 25 bases between. This CDR3 spans 20 amino acids. For the CDR3, the DNA is TGTGCCAGCAGTTACCATTCAGTGATCGGTGAGATTAGCTCCTACAATGAGCAGTTCTTC. This encodes CASSYHSVIGEISSYNEQFF.

The chain joins TRBV5-8 to TRBJ2-5; 8 positions match TRBD2. The CDR3 is made up of 17 amino acids. The V segment lost 1 base and the J segment 2 bases; nucleotides outside the gene matches: 10. Germline V lookup: CDR1 SGHTS, CDR2 YDEGEE. Here the CDR3 reads CASSLWGSGAIQETQYF. The CDR3 DNA follows: TGTGCCAGCAGCTTGTGGGGTAGCGGGGCCATACAAGAGACCCAGTACTTC.

This clone was counted between two and nine times. This chain uses TRBV6-1 with TRBJ1-1, with a tentative D call TRBD1 (5 bases). The ends were cut back, 4 bases at V and 5 bases at J, with 11 bases in the middle. The CDR3 extends over 13 amino acids. Germline CDR1 MNHNS, CDR2 SASEGT. CDR3 nucleotide sequence: TGTGCCAGCAGTGTTGGGGGAGCGACTGAAGCTTTCTTT. Translating it yields CASSVGGATEAFF.

The V gene is TRBV5-1, the J gene TRBJ2-3; D ambiguous. CDR1 and CDR2 from the germline V gene are SGHRS and YFSETQ. The CDR3 sequence is 13 residues long. Trimming took 0 bases from V and 3 from J, leaving 5 bases between them. This CDR3 is CASSLVVTDTQYF. The CDR3 coding sequence is TGCGCCAGCAGCTTGGTAGTAACAGATACGCAGTATTTT.

This clone has just one count. The chain's CDR3 is CASSPRGAHLGDTQYF. Written as DNA, the CDR3 is TGTGCCAGCAGCCCGAGAGGGGCCCACTTAGGGGATACGCAGTATTTT. The chain links TRBV11-1 to TRBJ2-3, with D perhaps TRBD1 or TRBD2 (5 bases each). Germline V gives CDR1 SGHAT, CDR2 FQDESV (reference sequence). The V gene lost 5 bases and the J gene lost 6 bases, with 21 bases spanning the gap. The CDR3 covers 16 residues.

The chain uses TRBV6-5 and TRBJ1-1, with D perhaps matching TRBD1 (5 bases). CDR1 and CDR2 (germline): MNHEY, SVGAGI. This CDR3 has 14 residues. Deletions cut 8 bases from V and 1 base from J, with 14 bases between. DNA for the CDR3: TGTGCCAGCGGGGGGTCCGTGGGGAACACTGAAGCTTTCTTT. Its translation is CASGGSVGNTEAFF.

This clone came up a few times. The chain is built from TRBV10-3 and TRBJ1-6; no definite D call. V lost 8 bases and J lost 6, with 14 bases in between. CDR3 length: 14 residues. CDR1 and CDR2 from the germline V gene are ENHRY and SYGVKD. Here the CDR3 DNA reads TGTGCCATCTCCCAAGGCAGACCTAATTCACCCCTCCACTTT. Translation: CAISQGRPNSPLHF.

This chain joins TRBV19 and TRBJ1-2, with D uncertain. Trimming took off 5 bases at V and 0 bases at J, with 13 bases between the two ends. Germline V gives CDR1 LNHDA, CDR2 SQIVND (reference sequence). The CDR3 has 15 residues. DNA for the CDR3: TGTGCCAGTAGTTCGACCGCCACAGCTAACTATGGCTACACCTTC. It is translated as CASSSTATANYGYTF.

V gene TRBV27 combines with J gene TRBJ2-7, with no clear D. The CDR3 covers 13 residues. CDR1 and CDR2 (germline): MNHEY, SMNVEV (reference sequence). V was shortened by 4 bases and J by 4 bases, with 11 bases between the two germline ends. The CDR3 sequence is CASSSSSQYEQYF. Written as DNA, the CDR3 is TGTGCCAGCAGTTCCTCCTCACAATACGAGCAGTACTTC.

The chain is built from TRBV6-5 and TRBJ2-3; D might be TRBD2 (5 bases). Germline CDR1 is MNHEY and CDR2 is SVGAGI. The V end lost 2 bases, the J end lost 6 bases, and 9 bases lay between the germline ends. The CDR3 extends over 13 amino acids. The CDR3 reads CASSYGPGDTQYF. The CDR3, as DNA: TGTGCCAGCAGTTACGGGCCGGGGGATACGCAGTATTTT.

The V and J genes are TRBV2 and TRBJ2-5; 9 bases are shared with TRBD1. The CDR3 runs to 14 residues. Germline V gene data show CDR1 as SNHLY and CDR2 as FYNNEI. Trimming removed 6 bases from V and 7 bases from J; junction bases left unmatched: 9. This chain's CDR3 is CASRTGGDSGTQYF. The DNA for the CDR3 is TGTGCCAGCAGGACAGGGGGGGACAGTGGGACCCAGTACTTC.

The chain employs TRBV6-1 and TRBJ2-5; 10 positions agree with TRBD1. The germline V gene has CDR1 MNHNS and CDR2 SASEGT. J was trimmed by 5 bases and V by 3 bases; bases with no gene match: 9. This CDR3 is 16 amino acids long. This chain's CDR3 is CASSETGTGVGETQYF. The CDR3 nucleotides read TGTGCCAGCAGTGAGACCGGGACAGGGGTGGGGGAGACCCAGTACTTC.

The genes are TRBV6-1 and TRBJ1-2; D unclear. CDR3 length: 13 amino acids. Trimming pared 8 bases from V and 2 bases from J, leaving 12 bases between. The germline V gene encodes CDR1 MNHNS and CDR2 SASEGT. CDR3 protein: CASPAGANYGYTF. CDR3 DNA sequence: TGTGCCAGCCCGGCAGGTGCCAACTATGGCTACACCTTC.

The V and J genes are TRBV29-1 and TRBJ1-1, with D perhaps matching TRBD1 (5 bases). The germline CDR1 and CDR2 sequences are SQVTM and ANQGSEA. V was cut by 4 bases and J by 0 bases, with 9 bases left in between. This CDR3 has 13 residues. The CDR3 bases are TGCAGCGTTGGGGGGACCATGAACACTGAAGCTTTCTTT. Translating it yields CSVGGTMNTEAFF.

The V gene is TRBV6-6, the J gene TRBJ1-1; unclear D gene. CDR3 length: 12 residues. Germline CDR1 is MNHNY and CDR2 is SVGAGI (reference sequence). The V end lost 5 bases, the J end lost 0 bases, and 4 bases lay between the germline ends. This CDR3 is CASSRLNTEAFF. CDR3 DNA sequence: TGTGCCAGCAGTAGACTGAACACTGAAGCTTTCTTT.

The chain is built from TRBV29-1 and TRBJ2-7, with 9 bases that match TRBD1. The CDR3 contains 13 residues. The trim removed 6 bases at V and 6 bases at J, leaving 9 bases unmatched. Germline V lookup: CDR1 SQVTM, CDR2 ANQGSEA. CDR3 residues: CSVPGQGAGEQYF. The CDR3 DNA follows: TGCAGCGTCCCGGGACAGGGCGCCGGCGAGCAGTACTTC.

This chain's CDR3 is CASSYTRGAGEQYF. In DNA form, the CDR3 reads TGTGCCAGCAGTTATACCCGGGGGGCGGGGGAGCAGTACTTC. V and J are TRBV6-5 and TRBJ2-7; D is possibly TRBD2 (7 bases). V was cut by 3 bases and J by 7 bases, with 16 bases left in between. This CDR3 has 14 residues. Germline assignment: CDR1 MNHEY and CDR2 SVGAGI.

The rearrangement links TRBV5-1 to TRBJ2-5; either TRBD1 or TRBD2 may fit D (6 bases each). Germline loops: CDR1 SGHRS, CDR2 YFSETQ. CDR3 size: 16 residues. V lost 4 bases to trimming and J lost 1 base, with 17 bases between them. CDR3 loop: CASSPPLGGSQETQYF. The CDR3 bases are TGCGCCAGCAGCCCCCCGCTAGGGGGGTCCCAAGAGACCCAGTACTTC.